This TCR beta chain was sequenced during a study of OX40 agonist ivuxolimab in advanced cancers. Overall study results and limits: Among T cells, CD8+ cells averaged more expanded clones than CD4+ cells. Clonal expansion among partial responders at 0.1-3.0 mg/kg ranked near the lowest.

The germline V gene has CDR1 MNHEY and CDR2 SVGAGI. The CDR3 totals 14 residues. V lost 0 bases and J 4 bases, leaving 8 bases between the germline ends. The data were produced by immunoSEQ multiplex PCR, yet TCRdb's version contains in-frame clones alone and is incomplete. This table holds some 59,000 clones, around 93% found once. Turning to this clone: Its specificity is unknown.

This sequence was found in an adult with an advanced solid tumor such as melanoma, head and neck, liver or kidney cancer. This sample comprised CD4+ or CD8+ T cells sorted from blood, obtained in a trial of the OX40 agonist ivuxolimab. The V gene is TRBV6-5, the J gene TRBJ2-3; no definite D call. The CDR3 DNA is TGTGCCAGCAGTTACTCTAGTTCGTCAGATACGCAGTATTTT. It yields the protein CASSYSSSSDTQYF.